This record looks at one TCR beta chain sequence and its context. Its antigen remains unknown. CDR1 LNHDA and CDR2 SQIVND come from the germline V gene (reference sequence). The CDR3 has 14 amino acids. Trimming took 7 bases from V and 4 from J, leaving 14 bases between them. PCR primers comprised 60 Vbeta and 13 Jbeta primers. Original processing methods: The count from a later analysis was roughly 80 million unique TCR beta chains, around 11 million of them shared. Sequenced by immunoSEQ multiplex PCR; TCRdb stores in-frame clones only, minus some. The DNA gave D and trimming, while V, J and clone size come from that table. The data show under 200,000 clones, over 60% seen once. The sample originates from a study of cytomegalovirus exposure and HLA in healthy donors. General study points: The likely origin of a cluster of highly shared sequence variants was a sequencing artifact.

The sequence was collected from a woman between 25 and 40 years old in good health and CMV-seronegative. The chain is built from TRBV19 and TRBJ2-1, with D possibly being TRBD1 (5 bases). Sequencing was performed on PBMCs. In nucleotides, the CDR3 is TGTGCCAGTAAGGGGTTAAACGATTACAATGAGCAGTTCTTC. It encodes CASKGLNDYNEQFF.